This passage covers 20 T cell receptor beta chains from one sample sequenced in a study of TIL therapy for anti-PD-1-resistant metastatic lung cancer. Sequencing used immunoSEQ v3. TCRdb keeps only in-frame clones here, not all; method: immunoSEQ multiplex PCR. The repertoire includes tens of thousands of clones, roughly 70% of them detected once, and about 1.8% sits in the top ten. Documented time point: pre-treatment sample, taken before nivolumab and TIL therapy. The starting material was blood, obtained at baseline. These receptors all come from a person aged 25-79 years with non-small cell lung cancer.

This clone has a handful of counts. This chain connects TRBV5-4 to TRBJ2-7; TRBD1 might be the D (7 bases). This CDR3 has 14 amino acids. Between the trimmed V and J ends, which lost 1 base and 0 bases, there was a span of 8 bases. Germline V gene data show CDR1 as SGHNT and CDR2 as YYREEE (reference sequence). CDR3 coding DNA: TGTGCCAGCAGCTTGCAGGGGGGCTCCTACGAGCAGTACTTC. Translating gives CASSLQGGSYEQYF.

In regard to this clone: Mismatch with germline at one junction end may stem from a read error. The chain combines TRBV7-7 with TRBJ2-7; D is ambiguous. The CDR3 has 15 residues. The V gene's germline CDR1 is SSHAT and CDR2 FNYEAQ (reference sequence). In DNA, the CDR3 is TGTGCTAGCAGCTTAGGGCCCTCTGGCACCTACGAGCAGTACTTC. Protein: CASSLGPSGTYEQYF.

The V call is TRBV29-1, the J call TRBJ1-2, with a possible D match to TRBD1 (5 bases). The germline CDR1 and CDR2 sequences are SQVTM and ANQGSEA. Trimming removed 5 bases from V and 7 bases from J, with 17 bases in between. The length of the CDR3 is 13 residues. The CDR3 DNA follows: TGCAGCGTTCACCAAAATGAGGGGCTTGGCTACACCTTC. Protein sequence: CSVHQNEGLGYTF. Complete variable domain (other parts from reference TRBV29-1 and TRBJ1-2): SAVISQKPSRDICQRGTSLTIQCQVDSQVTMMFWYRQQPGQSLTLIATANQGSEATYESGFVIDKFPISRPNLTFSTLTVSNMSPEDSSIYLCSVHQNEGLGYTFGSGTRLTVV.

The chain employs TRBV7-8 and TRBJ1-2, with TRBD1 identical over 7 bases. Germline V gene sequence: CDR1 SGHVS, CDR2 FQNEAQ. The CDR3 has 15 residues. J was trimmed by 1 base and V by 5 bases; bases with no gene match: 7. The CDR3 region is CASSPRQGFNYGYTF. The CDR3 region has the DNA TGTGCCAGCAGCCCCCGACAGGGATTTAACTATGGCTACACCTTC.

For this clone: Different DNA sequences within this sample yield the same CDR3. This sequence joins TRBV4-2 and TRBJ2-1, with D tentatively TRBD1 (5 bases). The CDR3 contains 15 residues. Trimming stripped 1 base from V and 4 bases from J, with 11 bases between. Germline assignment: CDR1 LGHNA and CDR2 YNFKEQ. CDR3 in DNA: TGTGCCAGCAGCCAAGTGGAGACAGCGTACAATGAGCAGTTCTTC. This translates into CASSQVETAYNEQFF.

This sequence joins TRBV9 and TRBJ2-6; 10 bases map to TRBD2. The V and J ends lost 0 bases and 0 bases, in that order; junction bases with no gene match: 6. Germline V gene sequence: CDR1 SGDLS, CDR2 YYNGEE. This CDR3 comprises 19 residues. The CDR3 sequence is CASSVAEGLAASGANVLTF. The CDR3 bases are TGTGCCAGCAGCGTAGCTGAAGGACTAGCGGCCTCTGGGGCCAACGTCCTGACTTTC.

This clone was counted between two and nine times. The chain employs TRBV7-2 and TRBJ1-2; D may be TRBD1 (5 bases). Between the trimmed V and J ends, which lost 1 base and 8 bases, there was a span of 8 bases. This CDR3 is 12 amino acids long. The germline V gene encodes CDR1 SGHTA and CDR2 FQGNSA. The CDR3 nucleotides read TGTGCCAGCAGCTTAGTGGGGGACGGCTACACCTTC. Amino acid sequence: CASSLVGDGYTF.

The chain uses TRBV2 and TRBJ1-1; weak D call: TRBD1 (6 bases). The CDR3 runs 13 residues. V was pared by 6 bases and J by 5 bases, with 13 bases between. Germline V CDR1 and CDR2: SNHLY, FYNNEI. DNA of the CDR3: TGTGCCAGCAGCGGGGGCCGAGGAACTGAAGCTTTCTTT. The encoded protein is CASSGGRGTEAFF.

The V gene is TRBV28, the J gene TRBJ1-4, with D possibly TRBD1 on 6 matching bases. V shed 5 bases and J shed 7 bases, with 14 bases lying between them. The germline V gene encodes CDR1 MDHEN and CDR2 SYDVKM. The CDR3 has 14 residues. CDR3 DNA sequence: TGTGCCAGCAGTGTCCGGGACATGGGTGAAAAACTGTTTTTT. Protein sequence: CASSVRDMGEKLFF. The full variable domain, its missing parts supplied by reference TRBV28 and TRBJ1-4, is DVKVTQSSRYLVKRTGEKVFLECVQDMDHENMFWYRQDPGLGLRLIYFSYDVKMKEKGDIPEGYSVSREKKERFSLILESASTNQTSMYLCASSVRDMGEKLFFGSGTQLSVL.

This clone was counted a few times. The chain carries TRBV28 and TRBJ2-7; D is unresolved. The CDR3 spans 13 residues. Trimming took off 6 bases at V and 4 bases at J, with 13 bases between the two ends. Looked up from germline, CDR1 is MDHEN and CDR2 is SYDVKM. The CDR3 DNA sequence: TGTGCCAGCAGCAGTGACATCCAGTACGAGCAGTACTTC. Translation: CASSSDIQYEQYF.

The count of this clone is one. The V call is TRBV4-1, the J call TRBJ2-7; the match to TRBD2 covers 9 bases. This CDR3 is built from 20 residues. CDR1 MGHRA and CDR2 YSYEKL come from the germline V gene. J gave up 2 bases and V 2 bases, and 19 bases lay outside the gene matches. CDR3 amino acids: CASSQFLVEWRGGLTYEQYF. DNA for the CDR3: TGCGCCAGCAGCCAATTCCTGGTGGAGTGGCGGGGGGGACTAACCTACGAGCAGTACTTC.

The chain carries TRBV29-1 and TRBJ1-1, with 7 bases aligning to TRBD1. Germline CDR1 reads SQVTM; CDR2 reads ANQGSEA. J lost 0 bases, V lost 7 bases, and 5 bases had no gene match. This CDR3 is 13 amino acids long. Written as DNA, the CDR3 is TGCAGCGGAGGGGGCAGGCTGAACACTGAAGCTTTCTTT. It is translated as CSGGGRLNTEAFF.

As DNA, the CDR3 is TGCGCCAGCAGCGTAGCGGGAGGCCCCTACAATGAGCAGTTCTTC. This codes for CASSVAGGPYNEQFF. The chain links TRBV5-1 to TRBJ2-1; 10 positions match TRBD2. The germline V gene has CDR1 SGHRS and CDR2 YFSETQ. V shed 4 bases, J shed 2 bases, and the junction held 3 bases outside the gene matches. The CDR3 is 15 amino acids. Full variable domain (outside the CDR3, taken from reference TRBV5-1 and TRBJ2-1): KAGVTQTPRYLIKTRGQQVTLSCSPISGHRSVSWYQQTPGQGLQFLFEYFSETQRNKGNFPGRFSGRQFSNSRSEMNVSTLELGDSALYLCASSVAGGPYNEQFFGPGTRLTVL.

The J gene is TRBJ1-3, the V gene TRBV9; D not resolved. The CDR3 totals 13 residues. Germline CDR1 SGDLS, CDR2 YYNGEE. Trimming took 0 bases from V and 4 from J, leaving 5 bases between them. CDR3 amino acids: CASSVEGGNTIYF. DNA for the CDR3: TGTGCCAGCAGCGTAGAAGGGGGAAACACCATATATTTT.

The chain is built from TRBV9 and TRBJ2-7, with TRBD1 matching 11 bases. The CDR3 is 14 residues long. Germline-derived CDR1 and CDR2 are SGDLS and YYNGEE. Trimming took 4 bases from V and 5 from J; bases not matched to a gene: 5. For the CDR3, the DNA is TGTGCCAGCAGCCGGGACAGGGGGATCGACGAGCAGTACTTC. Translation: CASSRDRGIDEQYF.

The V call is TRBV7-2, the J call TRBJ1-2; D unresolved. The CDR3 totals 13 residues. The germline V and J ends were trimmed by 3 bases and 4 bases, with 9 bases remaining between them. Germline CDR1 SGHTA, CDR2 FQGNSA. DNA for the CDR3: TGTGCCAGCAGCTTGAACACAGTCTATGGCTACACCTTC. Translating gives CASSLNTVYGYTF.

The chain combines TRBV18 with TRBJ2-7, with TRBD2 identical over 11 bases. Germline CDR1 KGHSH, CDR2 LQKENI. CDR3 length: 16 residues. Trimming at V came to 3 bases and at J to 2 bases, leaving 6 bases not matched to a gene. The CDR3 loop reads CASSPTGTSGTYEQYF. The DNA of the CDR3 is TGTGCCAGCTCACCCACCGGGACTAGCGGAACCTACGAGCAGTACTTC. Complete variable domain (other parts from reference TRBV18 and TRBJ2-7): NAGVMQNPRHLVRRRGQEARLRCSPMKGHSHVYWYRQLPEEGLKFMVYLQKENIIDESGMPKERFSAEFPKEGPSILRIQQVVRGDSAAYFCASSPTGTSGTYEQYFGPGTRLTVT.

The chain has TRBV5-1 and TRBJ2-1; maybe TRBD1 (6 bases). Per germline, CDR1 SGHRS and CDR2 YFSETQ. The V end lost 7 bases, the J end lost 1 base, and 18 bases lay between the germline ends. The CDR3 is 16 amino acids. The DNA of the CDR3 is TGCGCCAGCGCACCAGTCTGGACAGATTCCTACAATGAGCAGTTCTTC. This sequence encodes CASAPVWTDSYNEQFF.

The V call is TRBV6-5, the J call TRBJ1-3; no clear D gene. CDR3 size: 13 residues. The germline V gene encodes CDR1 MNHEY and CDR2 SVGAGI. V was pared by 6 bases and J by 4 bases, with 10 bases between. Here the CDR3 DNA reads TGTGCCAGCAGCCTGGGAGTAGGAAACACCATATATTTT. It encodes CASSLGVGNTIYF.

The chain recombines TRBV15 with TRBJ1-2, with D perhaps TRBD1 (5 bases). The CDR3 covers 14 residues. Between the trimmed V and J ends, which lost 0 bases and 7 bases, there was a span of 12 bases. CDR1 and CDR2 from the germline V gene are LNHNV and YYDKDF (reference sequence). The CDR3 protein is CATSRDPKGAGYTF. The CDR3 DNA reads TGTGCCACCAGCAGAGATCCAAAAGGGGCTGGCTACACCTTC.